A selection of T cell receptor beta chains follows, all from one sample in a study of CXCR3-negative and CXCR3-positive naive CD8 T cells. TCRdb reprocessed the 5' RACE reads, keeping one entry per CDR3 protein, no DNA. The sample includes about 57,000 distinct CDR3 sequences. The sample consisted of memory CD8+ T cells from blood. These receptors came from a human donor in good health. Some clones in this sample may be carry-over from other donors' samples. Both conserved end residues are part of each CDR3. A row's size may be missing; if present it is once, few, many or a size class.

V: TRBV29-1
J: TRBJ2-7
size: -
CDR3: CSVEDTSGSGEQYF

V: TRBV5-1
J: TRBJ2-1
size: medium-sized
CDR3: CASSLEGSGSAYNEQFF

V: TRBV12-3/TRBV12-4
J: TRBJ2-7
size: -
CDR3: CASSSAGPPYEQYF

V: TRBV7-3
J: TRBJ2-3
size: -
CDR3: CASSSLAGVSEDTQYF

V: TRBV5-1
J: TRBJ2-1
size: -
CDR3: CASSGPQGINNEQFF

V: TRBV6-5
J: TRBJ1-4
size: -
CDR3: CASSYVRVATNEKLFF

V: TRBV29-1
J: TRBJ2-7
size: -
CDR3: CSVETGGFDEQYF

V: TRBV6-6
J: TRBJ1-1
size: -
CDR3: CASSFRTEAFF

V: TRBV11-1
J: TRBJ1-1
size: -
CDR3: CASSPGTASWGTEAFF

V: TRBV7-9
J: TRBJ1-1
size: -
CDR3: CASSPQLNTEAFF

V: TRBV7-6
J: TRBJ2-7
size: -
CDR3: CASSLWTSGGYEQYF

V: TRBV2
J: TRBJ2-5
size: -
CDR3: CASRALGDGETQYF

V: TRBV20-1
J: TRBJ2-7
size: -
CDR3: CSARDQNWQGYEQYF

V: TRBV7-7
J: TRBJ1-1
size: -
CDR3: CASSTRYGTEAFF

V: TRBV29-1
J: TRBJ1-2
size: -
CDR3: CSVEEEGYGYTF

V: TRBV28
J: TRBJ2-7
size: -
CDR3: CASGARTGEDEQYF

V: TRBV7-9
J: TRBJ1-1
size: -
CDR3: CASSFAAMNTEAFF

V: TRBV20-1
J: TRBJ2-2
size: -
CDR3: CSARDLLTGETGELFF

V: TRBV6-1
J: TRBJ2-7
size: -
CDR3: CASSEVTGESYEQYF

V: TRBV14
J: TRBJ2-5
size: -
CDR3: CASSLTGIQETQYF

V: TRBV4-1
J: TRBJ2-7
size: -
CDR3: CASSQGTEAYEQYF

V: TRBV1
J: TRBJ2-1
size: -
CDR3: CTSSQDLSGGAGEQFF

V: TRBV6-4
J: TRBJ2-2
size: -
CDR3: CASSDSGKPTGELFF

V: TRBV7-6
J: TRBJ2-2
size: -
CDR3: CASSSMAWDANTGELFF

V: TRBV5-1
J: TRBJ2-7
size: -
CDR3: CASSLGWTGGRSEQYF

V: TRBV7-6
J: TRBJ2-7
size: -
CDR3: CASSLARGSSYEQYF

V: TRBV6-4
J: TRBJ2-1
size: -
CDR3: CASSDSAGAYNEQFF

V: TRBV18
J: TRBJ2-7
size: -
CDR3: CASSPPPGYEQYF

V: TRBV19
J: TRBJ2-7
size: -
CDR3: CASSIGRGWVYEQYF

V: TRBV5-1
J: TRBJ1-1
size: -
CDR3: CASSSMTGGTEAFF

V: TRBV27
J: TRBJ2-3
size: -
CDR3: CASRAGGGQYTQYF

V: TRBV7-2
J: TRBJ2-3
size: -
CDR3: CASSLTGLHSDTQYF

V: TRBV5-1
J: TRBJ1-1
size: -
CDR3: CASRRQGCCTEAFF

V: TRBV11-2
J: TRBJ2-7
size: -
CDR3: CASSLAGGAGYEQYF

V: TRBV6-6
J: TRBJ2-3
size: -
CDR3: CASSTSGSTDTQYF

V: TRBV20-1
J: TRBJ2-7
size: -
CDR3: CSARGLGVYEQYF

V: TRBV29-1
J: TRBJ2-5
size: -
CDR3: CSVEDPGLAGELRTQYF

V: TRBV12-3/TRBV12-4
J: TRBJ2-1
size: -
CDR3: CASSPGNEGQFF

V: TRBV5-6
J: TRBJ2-1
size: -
CDR3: CASSNRGYNEQFF

V: TRBV27
J: TRBJ1-4
size: -
CDR3: CASSKRSGLVWEKLFF

V: TRBV5-1
J: TRBJ1-5
size: -
CDR3: CASSLEGGVQPQHF

V: TRBV10-2
J: TRBJ1-3
size: -
CDR3: CASSDGGLSGNTIYF

V: TRBV12-3/TRBV12-4
J: TRBJ2-7
size: -
CDR3: CASSFGSGAYEQYF

V: TRBV29-1
J: TRBJ2-2
size: -
CDR3: CSVEENPGHRGRPDTGELFF

V: TRBV4-2
J: TRBJ1-2
size: -
CDR3: CASRLTSLSPYASNGYTF

V: TRBV4-3
J: TRBJ1-2
size: -
CDR3: CASSQDRTGNYGYTF

V: TRBV15
J: TRBJ1-2
size: -
CDR3: CATSSLPGDFDGYTF

V: TRBV12-3/TRBV12-4
J: TRBJ2-7
size: -
CDR3: CASSPGVAGGLSYYEQYF

V: TRBV10-2
J: TRBJ1-2
size: -
CDR3: CASRIETGPNYGYTF

V: TRBV29-1
J: TRBJ2-5
size: -
CDR3: CSVSETGVRETQYF

V: TRBV10-3
J: TRBJ2-7
size: -
CDR3: CAISGDRDSYEQYF

V: TRBV12-3/TRBV12-4
J: TRBJ2-5
size: -
CDR3: CASSRTEEKTQYF

V: TRBV7-2
J: TRBJ1-4
size: -
CDR3: CASSQIRGEKLFF

V: TRBV4-3
J: TRBJ2-3
size: -
CDR3: CASSQEHVRQSDTQYF

V: TRBV4-2
J: TRBJ2-7
size: -
CDR3: CASSQVGDEQYF

V: TRBV6-2/TRBV6-3
J: TRBJ2-7
size: -
CDR3: CASSYRPPYEQYF

V: TRBV6-4
J: TRBJ2-1
size: -
CDR3: CASSAVGQGGSEQFF

V: TRBV29-1
J: TRBJ1-2
size: -
CDR3: CSVAGTGNYGYTF

V: TRBV21-1
J: TRBJ1-5
size: -
CDR3: CAVGDRDGRSNQPQHF

V: TRBV7-9
J: TRBJ1-2
size: -
CDR3: CASSLAQGAPGYGYTF